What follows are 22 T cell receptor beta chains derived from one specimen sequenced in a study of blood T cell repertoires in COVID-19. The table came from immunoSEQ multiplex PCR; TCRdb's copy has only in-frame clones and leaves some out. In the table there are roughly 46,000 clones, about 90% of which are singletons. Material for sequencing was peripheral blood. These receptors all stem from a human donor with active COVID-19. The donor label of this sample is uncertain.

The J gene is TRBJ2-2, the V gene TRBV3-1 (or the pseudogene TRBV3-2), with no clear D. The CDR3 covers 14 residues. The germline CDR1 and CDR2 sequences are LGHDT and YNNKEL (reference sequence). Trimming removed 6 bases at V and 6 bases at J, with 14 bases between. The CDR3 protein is CASRPGPPAGELFF. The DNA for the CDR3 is TGTGCCAGCAGGCCAGGCCCTCCAGCCGGGGAGCTGTTTTTT.

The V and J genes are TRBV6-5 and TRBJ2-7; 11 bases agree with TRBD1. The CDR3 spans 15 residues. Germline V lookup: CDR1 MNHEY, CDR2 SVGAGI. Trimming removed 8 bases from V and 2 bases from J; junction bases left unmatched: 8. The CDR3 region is CASGDTGQGAYEQYF. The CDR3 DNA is TGTGCCAGCGGGGACACGGGACAGGGGGCCTACGAGCAGTACTTC.

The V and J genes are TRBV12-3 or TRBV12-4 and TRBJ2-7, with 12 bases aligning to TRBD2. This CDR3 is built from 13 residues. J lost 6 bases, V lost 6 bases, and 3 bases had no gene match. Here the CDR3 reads CASSPSGRGEQYF. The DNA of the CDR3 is TGTGCCAGCAGCCCTAGCGGGAGGGGCGAGCAGTACTTC.

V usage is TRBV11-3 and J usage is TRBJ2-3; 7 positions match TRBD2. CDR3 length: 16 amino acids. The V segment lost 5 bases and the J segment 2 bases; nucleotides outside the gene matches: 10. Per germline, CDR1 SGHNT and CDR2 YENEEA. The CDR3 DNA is TGTGCCAGCAGCACAATCCCGGGGGGACTCACAGATACGCAGTATTTT. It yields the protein CASSTIPGGLTDTQYF.

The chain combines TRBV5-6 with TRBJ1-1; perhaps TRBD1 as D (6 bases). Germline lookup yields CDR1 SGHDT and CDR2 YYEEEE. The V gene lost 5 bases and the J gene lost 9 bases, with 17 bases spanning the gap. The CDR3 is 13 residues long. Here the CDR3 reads CASRAFAGAKAFF. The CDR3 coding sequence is TGTGCCAGCAGGGCCTTCGCAGGGGCGAAAGCTTTCTTT.

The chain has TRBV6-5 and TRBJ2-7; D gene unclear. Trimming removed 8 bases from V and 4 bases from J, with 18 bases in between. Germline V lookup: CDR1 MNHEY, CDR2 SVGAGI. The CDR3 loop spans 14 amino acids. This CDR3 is CASRLDGFKYEQYF. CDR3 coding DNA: TGTGCCAGCCGTCTTGACGGGTTTAAGTACGAGCAGTACTTC.

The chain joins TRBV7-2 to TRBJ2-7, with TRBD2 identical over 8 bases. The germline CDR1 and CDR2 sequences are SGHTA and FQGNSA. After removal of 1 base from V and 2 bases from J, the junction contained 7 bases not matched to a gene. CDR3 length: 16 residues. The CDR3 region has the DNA TGTGCCAGCAGCTTAGGCGGGGGGTTCCTCCCCTACGAGCAGTACTTC. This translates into CASSLGGGFLPYEQYF.

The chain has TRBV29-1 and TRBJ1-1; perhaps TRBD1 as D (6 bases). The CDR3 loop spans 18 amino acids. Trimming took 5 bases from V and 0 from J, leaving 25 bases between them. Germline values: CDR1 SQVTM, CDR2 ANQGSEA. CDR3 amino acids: CSVTGGGQGLFMNTEAFF. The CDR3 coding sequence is TGCAGCGTTACGGGGGGGGGCCAGGGCCTCTTCATGAACACTGAAGCTTTCTTT.

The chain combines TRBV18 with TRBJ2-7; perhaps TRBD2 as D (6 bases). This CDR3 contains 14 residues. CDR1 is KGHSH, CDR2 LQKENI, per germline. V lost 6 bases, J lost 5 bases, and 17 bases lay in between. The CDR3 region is CASSPPPAGHEQYF. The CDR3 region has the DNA TGTGCCAGCTCCCCTCCCCCAGCGGGCCACGAGCAGTACTTC.

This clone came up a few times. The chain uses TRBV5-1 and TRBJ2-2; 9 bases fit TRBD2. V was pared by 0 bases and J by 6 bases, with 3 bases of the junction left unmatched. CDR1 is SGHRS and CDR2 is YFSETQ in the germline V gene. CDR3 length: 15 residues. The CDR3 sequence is CASSLGGRAAGELFF. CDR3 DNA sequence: TGCGCCAGCAGCTTGGGCGGGAGGGCCGCCGGGGAGCTGTTTTTT.

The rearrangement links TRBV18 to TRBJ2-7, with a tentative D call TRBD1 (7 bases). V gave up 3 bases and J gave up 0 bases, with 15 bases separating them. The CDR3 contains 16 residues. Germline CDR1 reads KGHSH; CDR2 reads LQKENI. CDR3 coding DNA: TGTGCCAGCTCACCGCTGGAGGGACAGCACTCCTACGAGCAGTACTTC. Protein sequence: CASSPLEGQHSYEQYF. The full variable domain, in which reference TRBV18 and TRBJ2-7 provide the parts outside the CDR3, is NAGVMQNPRHLVRRRGQEARLRCSPMKGHSHVYWYRQLPEEGLKFMVYLQKENIIDESGMPKERFSAEFPKEGPSILRIQQVVRGDSAAYFCASSPLEGQHSYEQYFGPGTRLTVT.

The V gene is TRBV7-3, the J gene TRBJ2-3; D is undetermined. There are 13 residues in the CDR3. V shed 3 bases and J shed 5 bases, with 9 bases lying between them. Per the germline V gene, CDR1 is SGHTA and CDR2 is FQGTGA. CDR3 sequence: CASSFEAEDTQYF. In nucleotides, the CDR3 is TGTGCCAGCAGCTTCGAGGCCGAAGATACGCAGTATTTT.

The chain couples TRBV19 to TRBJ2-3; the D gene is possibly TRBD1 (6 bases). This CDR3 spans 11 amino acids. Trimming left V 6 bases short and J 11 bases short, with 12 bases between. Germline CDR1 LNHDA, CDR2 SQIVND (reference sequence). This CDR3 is CASRSGTRQYF. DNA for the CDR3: TGTGCCAGTAGGTCGGGGACAAGGCAGTATTTT.

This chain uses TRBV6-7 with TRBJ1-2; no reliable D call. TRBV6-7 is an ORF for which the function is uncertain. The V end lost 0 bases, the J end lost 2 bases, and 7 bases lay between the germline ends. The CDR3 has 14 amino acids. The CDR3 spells CASSYSATNYGYTF. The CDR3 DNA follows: TGTGCCAGCAGTTACTCGGCCACAAACTATGGCTACACCTTC.

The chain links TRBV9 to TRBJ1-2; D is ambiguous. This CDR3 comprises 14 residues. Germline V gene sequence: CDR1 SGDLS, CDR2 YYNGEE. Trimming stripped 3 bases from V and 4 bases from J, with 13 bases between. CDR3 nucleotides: TGTGCCAGCAGCGCCAGTGTCCCCTCCTATGGCTACACCTTC. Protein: CASSASVPSYGYTF.

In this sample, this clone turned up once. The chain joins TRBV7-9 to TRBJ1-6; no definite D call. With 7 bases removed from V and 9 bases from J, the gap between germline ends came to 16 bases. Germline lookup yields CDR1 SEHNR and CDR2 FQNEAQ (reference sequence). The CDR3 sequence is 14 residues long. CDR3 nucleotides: TGTGCCAGCACCAACCAACTGATCTTTTCACCCCTCCACTTT. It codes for CASTNQLIFSPLHF.

CDR3 sequence: CASVRDNSYEQYF. CDR3 coding DNA: TGTGCCAGCGTACGGGATAACTCCTACGAGCAGTACTTC. The V gene is TRBV12-3 or TRBV12-4, the J gene TRBJ2-7; possible D gene TRBD2, 5 bases. The germline V and J ends were trimmed by 8 bases and 0 bases, with 11 bases remaining between them. The CDR3 covers 13 residues.

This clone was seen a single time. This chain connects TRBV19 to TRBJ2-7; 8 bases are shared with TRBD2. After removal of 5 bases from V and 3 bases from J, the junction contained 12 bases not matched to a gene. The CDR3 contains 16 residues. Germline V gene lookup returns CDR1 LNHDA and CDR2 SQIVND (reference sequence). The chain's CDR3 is CASSLAGGGGGYEQYF. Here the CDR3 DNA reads TGTGCCAGTAGTCTGGCGGGAGGCGGGGGCGGCTACGAGCAGTACTTC.

The CDR3 is CASNRLGDKNIQYF. CDR3 nucleotides: TGTGCCAGCAACCGCCTCGGGGACAAAAACATTCAGTACTTC. The genes are TRBV2 and TRBJ2-4, with D perhaps matching TRBD2 (5 bases). Trimming pared 7 bases from V and 3 bases from J, leaving 13 bases between. Germline assignment: CDR1 SNHLY and CDR2 FYNNEI. The CDR3 runs 14 residues.

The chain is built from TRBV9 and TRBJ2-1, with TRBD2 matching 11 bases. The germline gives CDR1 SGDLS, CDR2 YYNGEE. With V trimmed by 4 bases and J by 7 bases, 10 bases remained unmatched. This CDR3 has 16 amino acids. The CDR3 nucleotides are TGTGCCAGCAGCCCCTCAGGGCTAGCGGGAGGAAATGAGCAGTTCTTC. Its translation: CASSPSGLAGGNEQFF.

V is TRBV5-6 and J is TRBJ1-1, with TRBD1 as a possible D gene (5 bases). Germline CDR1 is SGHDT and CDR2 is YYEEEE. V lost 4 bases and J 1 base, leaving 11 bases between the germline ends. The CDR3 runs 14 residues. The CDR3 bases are TGTGCCAGCAGCCCGGGGGGTCCGAACACTGAAGCTTTCTTT. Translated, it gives CASSPGGPNTEAFF.

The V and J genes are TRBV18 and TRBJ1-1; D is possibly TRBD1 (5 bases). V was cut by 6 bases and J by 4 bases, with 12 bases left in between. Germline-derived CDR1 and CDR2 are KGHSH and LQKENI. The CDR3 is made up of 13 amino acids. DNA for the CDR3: TGTGCCAGCTCTTCAGGGAAGGTCACTGAAGCTTTCTTT. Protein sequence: CASSSGKVTEAFF.